This T cell receptor (beta chain) was captured in a study of blood T cells in healthy people across ages. Alongside a J-beta primer mix, a sample-barcoded 5' primer served in a second PCR lasting roughly 6 to 11 cycles. TCRdb called the 5' RACE reads again in MiXCR, with one record for every CDR3 protein. The profile covers 800,000 or so distinct CDR3 sequences, with around 25% appearing a single time and approximately 4% taken by the ten largest. The CDR3 is 13 amino acids. The V segment lost 6 bases and the J segment 6 bases; nucleotides outside the gene matches: 5. Germline V gene lookup returns CDR1 SQVTM and CDR2 ANQGSEA. These data also featured in a second study, about T cells of mothers and their children.

The sequenced sample was blood. The V gene is TRBV29-1, the J gene TRBJ2-2, with 9 bases fitting TRBD1. This TCR derives from a boy aged 5 to 17 in good health. As DNA, the CDR3 is TGCAGCGTGAGACAGGGGGGGGCCGGGGAGCTGTTTTTT. This translates into CSVRQGGAGELFF.